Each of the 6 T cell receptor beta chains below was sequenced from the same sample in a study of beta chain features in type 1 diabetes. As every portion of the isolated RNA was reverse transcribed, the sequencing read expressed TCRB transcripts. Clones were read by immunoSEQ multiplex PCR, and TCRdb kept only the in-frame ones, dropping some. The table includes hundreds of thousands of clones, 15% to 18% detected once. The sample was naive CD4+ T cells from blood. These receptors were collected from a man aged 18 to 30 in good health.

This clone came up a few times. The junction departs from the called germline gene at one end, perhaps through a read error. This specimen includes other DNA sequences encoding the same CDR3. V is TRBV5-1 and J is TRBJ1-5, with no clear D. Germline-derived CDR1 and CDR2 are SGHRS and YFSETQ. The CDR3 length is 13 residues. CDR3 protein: CASSLKGNQPQHF. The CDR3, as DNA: TGCGCCAGCAGCTTGAAGGGCAACCAGCCCCAGCATTTT.

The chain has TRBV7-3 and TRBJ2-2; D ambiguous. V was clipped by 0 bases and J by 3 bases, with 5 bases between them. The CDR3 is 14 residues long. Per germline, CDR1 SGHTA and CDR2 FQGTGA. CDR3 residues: CASSLTTDTGELFF. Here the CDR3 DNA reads TGTGCCAGCAGCTTAACTACTGACACCGGGGAGCTGTTTTTT. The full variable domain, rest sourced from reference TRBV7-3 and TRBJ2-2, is GAGVSQTPSNKVTEKGKYVELRCDPISGHTALYWYRQSLGQGPEFLIYFQGTGAADDSGLPNDRFFAVRPEGSVSTLKIQRTERGDSAVYLCASSLTTDTGELFFGEGSRLTVL.

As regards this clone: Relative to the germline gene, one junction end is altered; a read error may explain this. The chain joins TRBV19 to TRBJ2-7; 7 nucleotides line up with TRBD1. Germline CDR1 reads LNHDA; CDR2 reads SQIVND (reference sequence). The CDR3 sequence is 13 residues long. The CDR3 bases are TGTGCCAGTAGTATCCGACAGGGCTACGGGCAGTACTTC. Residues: CASSIRQGYGQYF.

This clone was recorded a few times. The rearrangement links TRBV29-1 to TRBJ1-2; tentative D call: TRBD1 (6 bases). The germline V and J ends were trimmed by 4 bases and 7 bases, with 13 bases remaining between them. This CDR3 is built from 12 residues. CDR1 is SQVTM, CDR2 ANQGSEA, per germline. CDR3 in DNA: TGCAGCGTTGTTTCAGGGGATAGTGGCTACACCTTC. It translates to CSVVSGDSGYTF. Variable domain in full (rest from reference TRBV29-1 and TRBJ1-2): SAVISQKPSRDICQRGTSLTIQCQVDSQVTMMFWYRQQPGQSLTLIATANQGSEATYESGFVIDKFPISRPNLTFSTLTVSNMSPEDSSIYLCSVVSGDSGYTFGSGTRLTVV.

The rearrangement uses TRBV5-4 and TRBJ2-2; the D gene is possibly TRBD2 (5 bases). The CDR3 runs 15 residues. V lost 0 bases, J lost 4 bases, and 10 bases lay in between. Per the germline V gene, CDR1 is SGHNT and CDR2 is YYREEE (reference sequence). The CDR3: CASSLEGGGTGELFF. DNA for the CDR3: TGTGCCAGCAGCTTGGAGGGTGGAGGCACCGGGGAGCTGTTTTTT.

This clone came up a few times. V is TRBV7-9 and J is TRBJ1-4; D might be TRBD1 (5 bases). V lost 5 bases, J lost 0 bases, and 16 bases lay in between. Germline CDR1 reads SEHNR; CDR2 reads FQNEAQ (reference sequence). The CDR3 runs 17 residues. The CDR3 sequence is CASSTPEGLSTNEKLFF. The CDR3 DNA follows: TGTGCCAGCAGCACCCCGGAGGGGCTCTCAACTAATGAAAAACTGTTTTTT.